This T cell receptor (beta chain) was profiled in a study of blood T cell repertoires in COVID-19. About the study: The United States, Italy and Spain were the sources of the acute and convalescent COVID-19 samples. PBMCs, B-cell-depleted T cells, or T cells provided the cDNA or gDNA that made up the material.

Some clones are missing from TCRdb's copy, which holds only in-frame ones; the method was immunoSEQ multiplex PCR. The table includes around 250,000 clones, approximately 86% detected once. This CDR3 has 14 residues. The germline CDR1 and CDR2 sequences are LNHDA and SQIVND (reference sequence). V trimming: 6 bases; J trimming: 5 bases; junction bases outside the gene matches: 8. The sample comprised peripheral blood. The source is a woman aged 70-85 years with active or convalescent COVID-19. The J gene is TRBJ2-7, the V gene TRBV19, with 9 positions matching TRBD1. The CDR3 loop reads CASSARQGVHEQYF. As DNA, the CDR3 is TGTGCCAGTAGCGCCCGACAGGGGGTCCACGAGCAGTACTTC.